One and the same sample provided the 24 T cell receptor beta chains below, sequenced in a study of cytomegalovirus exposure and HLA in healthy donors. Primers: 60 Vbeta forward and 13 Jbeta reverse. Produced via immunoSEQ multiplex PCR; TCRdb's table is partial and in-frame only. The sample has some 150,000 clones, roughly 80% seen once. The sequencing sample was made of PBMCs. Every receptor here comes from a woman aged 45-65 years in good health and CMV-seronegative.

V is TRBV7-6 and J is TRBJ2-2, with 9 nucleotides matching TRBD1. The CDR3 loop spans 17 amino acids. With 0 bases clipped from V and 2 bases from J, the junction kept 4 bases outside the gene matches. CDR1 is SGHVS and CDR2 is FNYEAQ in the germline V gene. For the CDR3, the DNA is TGTGCCAGCAGCTTAGCGACAGGGGGTTTTAACACCGGGGAGCTGTTTTTT. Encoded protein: CASSLATGGFNTGELFF.

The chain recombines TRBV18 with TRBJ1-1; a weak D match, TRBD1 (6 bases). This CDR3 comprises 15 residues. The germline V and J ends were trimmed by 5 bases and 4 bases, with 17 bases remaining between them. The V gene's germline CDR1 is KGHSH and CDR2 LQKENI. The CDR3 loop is CASSSAGGAGTEAFF. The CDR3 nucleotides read TGTGCCAGCTCATCGGCGGGGGGCGCGGGCACTGAAGCTTTCTTT.

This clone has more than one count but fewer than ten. The CDR3 DNA sequence: TGTGCCACCAGCAGTGGGACTAGCGGGGCAGTCAATGAGCAGTTCTTC. Residues: CATSSGTSGAVNEQFF. The chain carries TRBV15 and TRBJ2-1, with TRBD2 matching 13 bases. Germline loops: CDR1 LNHNV, CDR2 YYDKDF (reference sequence). Germline trimming cut 3 bases from V and 6 bases from J; bases unmatched to any gene: 5. The CDR3 has 16 amino acids.

The CDR3 nucleotides are TGTGCCAGTAGTTCCCTCCCCGACAGGGGCGGCTACACCTTC. Protein: CASSSLPDRGGYTF. The V and J genes are TRBV19 and TRBJ1-2, with 8 bases that match TRBD1. V dropped 5 bases and J dropped 8; count of bases not matched to a gene: 10. There are 14 residues in the CDR3. Germline V CDR1 and CDR2: LNHDA, SQIVND (reference sequence).

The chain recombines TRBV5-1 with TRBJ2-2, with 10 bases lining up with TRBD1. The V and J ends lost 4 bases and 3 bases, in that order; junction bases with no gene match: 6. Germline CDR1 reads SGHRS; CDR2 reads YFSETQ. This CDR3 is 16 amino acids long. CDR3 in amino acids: CASSTRTGGDTGELFF. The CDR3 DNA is TGCGCCAGCAGCACTCGGACAGGGGGGGACACCGGGGAGCTGTTTTTT.

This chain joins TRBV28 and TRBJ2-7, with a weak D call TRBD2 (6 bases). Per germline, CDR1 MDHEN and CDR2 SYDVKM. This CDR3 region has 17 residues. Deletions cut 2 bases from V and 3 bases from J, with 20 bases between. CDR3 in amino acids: CASSLIHGGSLDYEQYF. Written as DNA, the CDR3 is TGTGCCAGCAGTTTAATCCACGGGGGTTCGTTGGACTACGAGCAGTACTTC.

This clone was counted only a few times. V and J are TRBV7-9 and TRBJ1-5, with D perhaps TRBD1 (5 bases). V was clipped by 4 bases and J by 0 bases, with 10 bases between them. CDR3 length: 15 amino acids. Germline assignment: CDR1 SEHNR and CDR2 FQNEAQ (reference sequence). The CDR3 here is CASSSSQGSNQPQHF. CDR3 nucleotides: TGTGCCAGCAGCTCATCCCAGGGTAGCAATCAGCCCCAGCATTTT.

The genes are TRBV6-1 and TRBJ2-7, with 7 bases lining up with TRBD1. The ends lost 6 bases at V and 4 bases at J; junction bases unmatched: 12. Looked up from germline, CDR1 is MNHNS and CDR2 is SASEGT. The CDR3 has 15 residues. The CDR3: CASRRDRDPLYEQYF. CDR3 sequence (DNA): TGTGCCAGCAGACGTGACAGGGACCCTTTGTACGAGCAGTACTTC.

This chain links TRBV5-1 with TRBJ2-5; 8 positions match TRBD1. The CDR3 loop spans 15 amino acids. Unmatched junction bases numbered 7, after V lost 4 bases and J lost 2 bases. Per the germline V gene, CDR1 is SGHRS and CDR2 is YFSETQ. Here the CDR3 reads CASSRWTGTQETQYF. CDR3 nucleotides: TGCGCCAGCAGCAGGTGGACAGGGACACAAGAGACCCAGTACTTC.

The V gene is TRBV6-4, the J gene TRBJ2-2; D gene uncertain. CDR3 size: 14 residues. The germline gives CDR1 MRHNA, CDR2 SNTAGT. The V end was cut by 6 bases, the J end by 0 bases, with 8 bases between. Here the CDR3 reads CASSLQTNTGELFF. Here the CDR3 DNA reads TGTGCCAGCAGCCTCCAGACGAACACCGGGGAGCTGTTTTTT.

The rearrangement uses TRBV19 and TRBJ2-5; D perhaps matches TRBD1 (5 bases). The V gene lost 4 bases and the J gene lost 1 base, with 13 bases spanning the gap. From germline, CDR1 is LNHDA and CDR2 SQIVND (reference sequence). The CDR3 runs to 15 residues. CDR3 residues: CASSTAGIVQETQYF. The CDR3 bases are TGTGCCAGTAGTACGGCAGGGATAGTCCAAGAGACCCAGTACTTC. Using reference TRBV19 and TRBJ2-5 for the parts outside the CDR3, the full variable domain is DGGITQSPKYLFRKEGQNVTLSCEQNLNHDAMYWYRQDPGQGLRLIYYSQIVNDFQKGDIAEGYSVSREKKESFPLTVTSAQKNPTAFYLCASSTAGIVQETQYFGPGTRLLVL.

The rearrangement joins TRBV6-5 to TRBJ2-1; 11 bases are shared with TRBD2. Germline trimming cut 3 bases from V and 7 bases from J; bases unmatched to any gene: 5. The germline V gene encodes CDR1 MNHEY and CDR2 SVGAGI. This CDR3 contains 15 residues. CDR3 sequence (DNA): TGTGCCAGCAGTTATAGTAGCGGGGGGGCAAATGAGCAGTTCTTC. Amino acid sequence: CASSYSSGGANEQFF.

The CDR3 loop reads CASSSPTGGGQTQYF. For the CDR3, the DNA is TGTGCCAGCAGCTCCCCTACAGGGGGCGGGCAGACCCAGTACTTC. The chain is built from TRBV11-2 and TRBJ2-5; 9 nucleotides align to TRBD1. Germline-derived CDR1 and CDR2 are SGHAT and FQNNGV. This CDR3 is 15 amino acids long. Trimming took 4 bases from V and 6 from J; bases not matched to a gene: 9.

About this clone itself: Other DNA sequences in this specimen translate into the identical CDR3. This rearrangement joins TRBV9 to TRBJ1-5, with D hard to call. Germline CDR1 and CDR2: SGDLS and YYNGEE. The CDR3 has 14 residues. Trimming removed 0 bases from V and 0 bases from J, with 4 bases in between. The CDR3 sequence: CASSVGVSNQPQHF. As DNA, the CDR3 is TGTGCCAGCAGCGTAGGAGTTAGCAATCAGCCCCAGCATTTT. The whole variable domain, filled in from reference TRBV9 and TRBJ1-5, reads DSGVTQTPKHLITATGQRVTLRCSPRSGDLSVYWYQQSLDQGLQFLIQYYNGEERAKGNILERFSAQQFPDLHSELNLSSLELGDSALYFCASSVGVSNQPQHFGDGTRLSIL.

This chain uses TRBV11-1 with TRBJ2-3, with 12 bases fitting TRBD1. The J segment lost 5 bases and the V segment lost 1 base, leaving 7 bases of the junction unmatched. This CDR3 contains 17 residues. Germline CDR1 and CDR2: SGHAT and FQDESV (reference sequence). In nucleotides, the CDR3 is TGTGCCAGCAGCTTAGGTCCCGGGACAGGGGGCGAAGATACGCAGTATTTT. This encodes CASSLGPGTGGEDTQYF.

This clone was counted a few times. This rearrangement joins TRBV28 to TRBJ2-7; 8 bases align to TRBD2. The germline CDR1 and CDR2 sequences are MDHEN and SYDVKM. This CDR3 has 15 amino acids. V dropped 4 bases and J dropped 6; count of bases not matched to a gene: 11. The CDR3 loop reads CASSSIAGGSGEQYF. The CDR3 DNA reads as TGTGCCAGCAGTTCCATTGCGGGGGGAAGTGGCGAGCAGTACTTC.

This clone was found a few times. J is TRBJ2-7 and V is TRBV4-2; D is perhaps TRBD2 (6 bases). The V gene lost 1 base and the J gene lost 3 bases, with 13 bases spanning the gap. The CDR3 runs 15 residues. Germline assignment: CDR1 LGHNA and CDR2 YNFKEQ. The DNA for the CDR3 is TGTGCCAGCAGCCAAGTCCTCGGGAGCAACTACGAGCAGTACTTC. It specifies CASSQVLGSNYEQYF.

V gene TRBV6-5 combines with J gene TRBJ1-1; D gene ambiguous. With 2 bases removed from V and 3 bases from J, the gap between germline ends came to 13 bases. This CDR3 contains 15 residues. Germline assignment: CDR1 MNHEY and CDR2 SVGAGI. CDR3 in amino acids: CASSYGTAGYTEAFF. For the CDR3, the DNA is TGTGCCAGCAGTTACGGAACAGCGGGGTACACTGAAGCTTTCTTT.

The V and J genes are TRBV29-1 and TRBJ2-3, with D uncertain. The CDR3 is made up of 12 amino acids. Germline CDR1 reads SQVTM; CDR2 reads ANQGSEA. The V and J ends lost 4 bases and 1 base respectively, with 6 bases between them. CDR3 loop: CSVGARTDTQYF. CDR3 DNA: TGCAGCGTTGGGGCCCGCACAGATACGCAGTATTTT.

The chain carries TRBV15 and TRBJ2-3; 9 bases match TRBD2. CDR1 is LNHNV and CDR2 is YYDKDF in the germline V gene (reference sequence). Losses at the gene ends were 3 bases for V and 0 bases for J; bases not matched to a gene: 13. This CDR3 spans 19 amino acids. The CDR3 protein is CATSRDGGGAGPSTDTQYF. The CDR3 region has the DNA TGTGCCACCAGCAGGGATGGCGGGGGGGCCGGCCCAAGCACAGATACGCAGTATTTT.

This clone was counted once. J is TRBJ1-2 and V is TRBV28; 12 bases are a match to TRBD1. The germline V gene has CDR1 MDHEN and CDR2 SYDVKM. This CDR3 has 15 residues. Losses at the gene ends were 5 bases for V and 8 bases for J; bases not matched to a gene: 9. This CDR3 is CASSITGTGGSGYTF. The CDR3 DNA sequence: TGTGCCAGCAGTATAACCGGGACAGGGGGCTCGGGCTACACCTTC.

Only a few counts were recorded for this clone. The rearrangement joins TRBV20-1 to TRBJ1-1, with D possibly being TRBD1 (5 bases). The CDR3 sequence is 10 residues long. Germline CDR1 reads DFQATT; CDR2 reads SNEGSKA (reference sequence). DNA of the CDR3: TGCAGGGGGCCGAACACTGAAGCTTTCTTT. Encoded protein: CRGPNTEAFF.

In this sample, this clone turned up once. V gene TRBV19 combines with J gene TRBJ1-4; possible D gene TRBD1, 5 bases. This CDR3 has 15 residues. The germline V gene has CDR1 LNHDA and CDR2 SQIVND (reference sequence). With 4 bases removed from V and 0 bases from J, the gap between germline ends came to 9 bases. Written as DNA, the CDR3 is TGTGCCAGTAGTAGCCTGGGGCCAACTAATGAAAAACTGTTTTTT. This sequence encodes CASSSLGPTNEKLFF.

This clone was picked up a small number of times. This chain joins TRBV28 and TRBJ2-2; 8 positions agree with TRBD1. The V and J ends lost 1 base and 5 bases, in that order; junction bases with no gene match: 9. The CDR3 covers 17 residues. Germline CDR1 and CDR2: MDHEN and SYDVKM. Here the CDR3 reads CASSLSPGTGGTGELFF. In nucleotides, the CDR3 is TGTGCCAGCAGTTTATCCCCCGGGACAGGAGGAACCGGGGAGCTGTTTTTT.